The TCR beta chain under discussion was sequenced for a study of CXCR3-negative and CXCR3-positive naive CD8 T cells (dated by TCRdb to about 2019). Describing the broader study: In total, approximately 140 million TRB reads were obtained, or roughly 1.5 +/- 0.3 million reads per library. For the TRBV-TRBJ cluster analysis, the naive subsets came from 5 donors, while the memory cells came from 3 donors. Diversity and physicochemical repertoire analyses were performed on about a dozen donors pooled from two independent experiments. What the authors observed across the whole study: Within the same donor, TRBV-TRBJ usage looked similar between naive CXCR3-negative and CXCR3-positive cells, but memory cells had distinct patterns. Surface CD5, linked to self-reactivity in mice, was comparable between naive subsets; TCR interaction strength was therefore also inferred from TRB CDR3 physicochemical properties. Repertoire diversity was comparably high in both naive subsets but much lower in memory CD8+ T cells. Because CXCR3 expression was partially decreased after cryopreservation, freshly isolated PBMCs were used for most assays.

Comment on this clonotype: This receptor's antigen is unknown.

Each CD8+ T cell subset was flow-sorted in triplicate, and 300,000 or so cells per subset were placed directly into RLT lysis buffer. Peripheral blood mononuclear cells were isolated from buffy coats by standard density gradient centrifugation. An RNeasy Mini Kit was used to extract total RNA from the sorted cells. The sample was run on a NextSeq 550. The Human TCR Profiling Kit (MiLaboratory) was used to prepare UMI-labeled 5' RACE TRB cDNA libraries. cDNA synthesis used the entire amount of extracted RNA, and PCR amplification then used the entire amount of cDNA produced. Libraries were prepared in parallel with an identical number of PCR cycles. As for the original processing: About 53,000 +/- 9,400 unique UMI-labeled TRB cDNA molecules per library were extracted with MIGEC and MiXCR, with at least two reads per UMI required. On average, about 40,000 +/- 10,000 functional in-frame TRB CDR3 nucleotide clonotypes lacking stop codons were found per library. Diversity metrics, including normalized Shannon-Wiener and Chao1, were computed in VDJtools after downsampling to 5000 UMI-labeled TRB molecules per sample. VDJtools computed clonotype-size-weighted physicochemical properties of the central five CDR3 residues: interaction energy, strength, volume and Kidera factor 4. The reads went through TCRdb reprocessing, and each CDR3 protein sequence gets one entry with no DNA. The authors' filters were not applied to this entry. The sample table includes 20,000 to 25,000 distinct CDR3 sequences. The ten largest clones capture around 20% of the sample.

The CDR3 goes from the cysteine to the phenylalanine over 16 residues. The DNA is not on file. Reading the germline V gene gives CDR1 LGHNA and CDR2 YNFKEQ. Here the chain combines TRBV4-2 and TRBJ2-1; TCRdb gives TRBD2 as the D gene, but with no DNA this cannot be confirmed. Material: memory CD8+ T cells from blood. This sample's cell subset or site label indicates: conventional CD8+ memory T cells (TMEM), sorted as controls. The source is a human donor in good health. Some clones in this sample may be carry-over from other donors' samples. The CDR3: CASSQDMSGGASEQFF.